This T cell receptor beta chain was retrieved from a study of a mutant IDH1 vaccine in newly diagnosed glioma. Overall study: Of the patients given treatment, roughly 60% were male and 37.5% were female, and a mean age of about 40 years was recorded. Patients previously underwent radiotherapy, temozolomide, or both, and most underwent both.

Trimming took off 9 bases at V and 6 bases at J, with 13 bases between the two ends. Germline assignment: CDR1 SNHLY and CDR2 FYNNEI. The CDR3 covers 12 residues. Study findings and constraints: Changes in top peripheral clonotypes did not appear linked to pseudoprogression.

TCRdb keeps only in-frame clones here, not all; method: immunoSEQ multiplex PCR. Found here are about 88,000 clones, roughly 82% of them singletons; the top ten hold 5% to 5.5%. Time point here: baseline, week 1 (first vaccination visit). Noted treatment: pre-vaccination baseline after standard-of-care therapy. Donor diagnoses consisted of new WHO grade 3 or 4 IDH1-mutant, ATRX-lost astrocytomas. In regard to this clone: The antigen remains undetermined.

This sequence joins TRBV2 and TRBJ2-3, with D perhaps TRBD1 or TRBD2 (6 bases each). This clonotype originated in a man between 35 and 55 years old with glioma. Some clones in this sample may be carry-over from other donors' samples. Sequences were derived from PBMCs, sampled from a glioma patient treated with radiotherapy, temozolomide or both. CDR3 nucleotide sequence: TGTGCCAGGAAAGGGGGGTCCGATACGCAGTATTTT. Protein product: CARKGGSDTQYF.